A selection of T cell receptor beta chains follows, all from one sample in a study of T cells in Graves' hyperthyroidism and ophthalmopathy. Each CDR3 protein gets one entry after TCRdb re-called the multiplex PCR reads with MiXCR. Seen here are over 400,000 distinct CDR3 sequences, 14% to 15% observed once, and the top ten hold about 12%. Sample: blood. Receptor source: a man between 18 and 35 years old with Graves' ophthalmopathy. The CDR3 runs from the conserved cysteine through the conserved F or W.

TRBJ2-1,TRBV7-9,CASSLGLPEQFF
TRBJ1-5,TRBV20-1,CSARDFLTDNQPQHF
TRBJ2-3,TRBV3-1,CASSPGIDTQYF
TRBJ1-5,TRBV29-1,CSVGVQESQPQHF
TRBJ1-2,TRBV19,CASSIGWDYMTYTF
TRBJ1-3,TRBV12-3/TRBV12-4,CASSRPGRVLNTIYF
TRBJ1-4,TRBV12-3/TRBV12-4,CASRQGATDEKLFF
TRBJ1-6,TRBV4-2,CASSLSQPPGELNSPLHF
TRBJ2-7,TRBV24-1,CATRSDRGTYEQYF
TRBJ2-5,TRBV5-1,CASSDKETQYF
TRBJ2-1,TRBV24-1,CATSDLLRTGYNEQFF
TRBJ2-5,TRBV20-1,CSARGQLQETQYF
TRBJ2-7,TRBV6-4,CASSVIAGRPYEQYF
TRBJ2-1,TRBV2,CASSEPDRGYNEQFF
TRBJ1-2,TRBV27,CASSLRVGSLYGYTF
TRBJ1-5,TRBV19,CASMGRASNQPQHF
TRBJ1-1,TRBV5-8,CASSFNRGVNTEAFF
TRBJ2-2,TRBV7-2,CASSASLGVSGTGELFF
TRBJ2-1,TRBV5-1,CASSLAGGYPYNEQFF
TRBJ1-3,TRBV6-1,CASTPRAAGSSGNTIYF
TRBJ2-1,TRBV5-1,CASSFFRGREYNEQFF
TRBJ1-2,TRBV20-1,CSANWTFASPGDGYTF
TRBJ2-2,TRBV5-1,CASSLGLAGAPGELFF
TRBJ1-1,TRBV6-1,CASSYVSGAVSEAFF
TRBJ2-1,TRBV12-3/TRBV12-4,CASTLSGEALNEQSF
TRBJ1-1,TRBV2,CASSERTAQAFF
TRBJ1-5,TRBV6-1,CASSPRGTELVQPQHF
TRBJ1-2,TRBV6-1,CASSAGGYGYTF
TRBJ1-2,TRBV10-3,CAIDRTGGFGYTF
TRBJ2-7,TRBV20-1,CSARRQVSSYEQYF
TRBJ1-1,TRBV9,CASTGGSNTEAFF
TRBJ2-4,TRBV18,CASSPSGAKNIQYF
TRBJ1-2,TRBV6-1,CASSESRGGRGYGYTF